These 32 T cell receptor beta chains share one sample of origin, sequenced in a study of T cell responses to AZD1222 COVID-19 vaccine. Using immunoSEQ multiplex PCR, the repertoire was profiled, and TCRdb retains in-frame clones only, with some absent. The sample lists some 52,000 clones, approximately 86% occurring once. The source was peripheral blood, collected 28 days after the second AZD1222 dose. These receptors were obtained from an adult who received the AZD1222 COVID-19 vaccine.

This chain uses TRBV30 with TRBJ2-2; unclear D gene. CDR3 size: 13 residues. The V end was cut by 0 bases, the J end by 7 bases, with 9 bases between. Looked up from germline, CDR1 is GTSNPN and CDR2 is SVGIG (reference sequence). CDR3 nucleotides: TGTGCCTGGAGTGTATTAGGGTTCGGGGAGCTGTTTTTT. It yields the protein CAWSVLGFGELFF.

The J gene is TRBJ2-1, the V gene TRBV29-1; tentatively, D is TRBD2 (5 bases). V was pared by 3 bases and J by 4 bases, with 13 bases between. Germline assignment: CDR1 SQVTM and CDR2 ANQGSEA. The length of the CDR3 is 14 residues. DNA of the CDR3: TGCAGCGTTGATCTAGCAGTGAAGTACAATGAGCAGTTCTTC. Its translation is CSVDLAVKYNEQFF.

The chain links TRBV28 to TRBJ2-7, with 9 positions matching TRBD1. V lost 4 bases and J lost 4; bases outside the gene matches: 8. The CDR3 runs 15 residues. Looked up from germline, CDR1 is MDHEN and CDR2 is SYDVKM. The CDR3 here is CASSSPTGGGYEQYF. CDR3 in DNA: TGTGCCAGCAGTTCCCCGACAGGGGGAGGATACGAGCAGTACTTC.

V gene TRBV9 combines with J gene TRBJ2-1; perhaps TRBD2 as D (6 bases). The V gene's germline CDR1 is SGDLS and CDR2 YYNGEE. The CDR3 spans 15 residues. The V end lost 0 bases, the J end lost 6 bases, and 13 bases lay between the germline ends. CDR3 sequence: CASSVDGKEGNEQFF. The CDR3 DNA is TGTGCCAGCAGCGTAGACGGGAAGGAGGGCAATGAGCAGTTCTTC.

The rearrangement joins TRBV18 to TRBJ2-3; 11 bases map to TRBD2. Germline trimming cut 6 bases from V and 5 bases from J; bases unmatched to any gene: 13. Germline V gene data show CDR1 as KGHSH and CDR2 as LQKENI. The CDR3 sequence is 17 residues long. CDR3 amino acids: CASSPLAGGPRGDTQYF. The CDR3 bases are TGTGCCAGCTCTCCTTTAGCGGGAGGGCCCCGTGGAGATACGCAGTATTTT.

The CDR3 region is CASSATSGMTGELFF. The DNA of the CDR3 is TGCGCCAGCAGTGCGACTAGCGGGATGACCGGGGAGCTGTTTTTT. V and J are TRBV10-2 and TRBJ2-2, with 11 bases that match TRBD2. This CDR3 comprises 15 residues. The germline gives CDR1 WSHSY, CDR2 SAAADI. The junction had 3 bases not matched to a gene; V was cut back by 4 bases and J by 5 bases.

The chain links TRBV3-1 (or the pseudogene TRBV3-2) to TRBJ2-3; D call uncertain. The germline V gene encodes CDR1 LGHDT and CDR2 YNNKEL (reference sequence). Between the trimmed V and J ends, which lost 4 bases and 5 bases, there was a span of 16 bases. The CDR3 totals 15 residues. The CDR3, as DNA: TGTGCCAGCAGCCTGTCGGGTAGGGCCGAAGATACGCAGTATTTT. The encoded protein is CASSLSGRAEDTQYF.

The chain uses TRBV18 and TRBJ2-7; D is undetermined. V was shortened by 4 bases and J by 0 bases, with 1 base between the two germline ends. The CDR3 loop spans 11 amino acids. Germline CDR1 is KGHSH and CDR2 is LQKENI. The CDR3 is CASSRSYEQYF. The CDR3 coding sequence is TGTGCCAGCTCACGCTCCTACGAGCAGTACTTC. The full variable domain, with the rest looked up from reference TRBV18 and TRBJ2-7, is NAGVMQNPRHLVRRRGQEARLRCSPMKGHSHVYWYRQLPEEGLKFMVYLQKENIIDESGMPKERFSAEFPKEGPSILRIQQVVRGDSAAYFCASSRSYEQYFGPGTRLTVT.

This clone is a singleton in its sample. This rearrangement joins TRBV7-8 to TRBJ2-7; 9 nucleotides match TRBD2. Germline CDR1 SGHVS, CDR2 FQNEAQ. J gave up 2 bases and V 5 bases, and 7 bases lay outside the gene matches. The CDR3 is 15 amino acids. In DNA, the CDR3 is TGTGCCAGCAGCCAAGGACTAGCGAGGACCTACGAGCAGTACTTC. Protein sequence: CASSQGLARTYEQYF.

The rearrangement links TRBV9 to TRBJ2-3, with no clear D. CDR3 length: 15 amino acids. The germline V gene encodes CDR1 SGDLS and CDR2 YYNGEE. V lost 0 bases to trimming and J lost 3 bases, with 11 bases between them. The CDR3 loop reads CASSVGASDTDTQYF. In nucleotides, the CDR3 is TGTGCCAGCAGCGTAGGTGCTTCCGATACAGATACGCAGTATTTT. The whole variable domain, filled in from reference TRBV9 and TRBJ2-3, reads DSGVTQTPKHLITATGQRVTLRCSPRSGDLSVYWYQQSLDQGLQFLIQYYNGEERAKGNILERFSAQQFPDLHSELNLSSLELGDSALYFCASSVGASDTDTQYFGPGTRLTVL.

The chain has TRBV4-2 and TRBJ2-4; D gene unclear. This CDR3 contains 16 residues. V was shortened by 0 bases and J by 6 bases, with 15 bases between the two germline ends. The germline V gene has CDR1 LGHNA and CDR2 YNFKEQ. This CDR3 reads CASSQEGHSAGNIQYF. CDR3 DNA: TGTGCCAGCAGCCAAGAAGGTCACTCAGCCGGAAACATTCAGTACTTC.

The chain joins TRBV12-2 to TRBJ2-6; TRBD1 is taken as the D call from the table, unchecked against the DNA. TRBV12-2 is given as a pseudogene. This CDR3 is 16 amino acids long. The CDR3 region has the DNA TGTGCAAGTCGCTTAGCCCCGACAGCTGGGGCCAACGTCCTGACTTTC. Encoded protein: CASRLAPTAGANVLTF.

The CDR3 DNA is TGTGCCAGCACCAAGGGGGACAGGAAACACACTTTGAACACTGAAGCTTTCTTT. This gives the protein CASTKGDRKHTLNTEAFF. V usage is TRBV5-5 and J usage is TRBJ1-1; TRBD1 matches 8 bases. This CDR3 is built from 18 residues. V shed 6 bases and J 0 bases; nucleotides not matched to a gene: 16. Germline CDR1 is SGHKS and CDR2 is YYEKEE (reference sequence).

CDR3 loop: CAWRIGTGGGYTF. The CDR3 DNA is TGTGCCTGGAGGATCGGAACAGGGGGTGGCTACACCTTC. The chain is built from TRBV30 and TRBJ1-2; 8 bases align to TRBD1. V gave up 3 bases and J gave up 7 bases; unmatched junction bases: 7. The CDR3 has 13 amino acids. The germline gives CDR1 GTSNPN, CDR2 SVGIG (reference sequence).

V and J are TRBV5-1 and TRBJ1-3; no clear D gene. The V gene's germline CDR1 is SGHRS and CDR2 YFSETQ. Trimming removed 0 bases from V and 4 bases from J, with 8 bases in between. The CDR3 spans 14 residues. CDR3: CASSLAGLGNTIYF. CDR3 DNA sequence: TGCGCCAGCAGCTTGGCCGGACTGGGAAACACCATATATTTT.

The CDR3 is CASSQDLTIDGTDTQYF. For the CDR3, the DNA is TGTGCCAGCAGCCAAGATTTGACTATCGATGGCACAGATACGCAGTATTTT. This chain connects TRBV3-1 (or the pseudogene TRBV3-2) to TRBJ2-3; tentatively, D is TRBD2 (5 bases). The ends were cut back, 0 bases at V and 1 base at J, with 14 bases in the middle. Germline CDR1 LGHDT, CDR2 YNNKEL (reference sequence). The CDR3 runs to 17 residues.

This rearrangement joins TRBV28 to TRBJ1-6, with a tentative D call TRBD1 (6 bases). Germline V lookup: CDR1 MDHEN, CDR2 SYDVKM. This CDR3 spans 15 amino acids. Trimming removed 8 bases from V and 10 bases from J, with 21 bases in between. The CDR3 sequence is CASQVPIQGGSPLHF. CDR3 sequence (DNA): TGTGCCAGCCAAGTCCCCATACAGGGCGGATCACCCCTCCACTTT.

J is TRBJ2-2 and V is TRBV5-1; D gene ambiguous. CDR1 is SGHRS and CDR2 is YFSETQ in the germline V gene. The CDR3 totals 13 residues. V was pared by 4 bases and J by 5 bases, with 9 bases between. CDR3: CASSPGGTGELFF. The DNA for the CDR3 is TGCGCCAGCAGCCCGGGCGGTACCGGGGAGCTGTTTTTT.

CDR3 residues: CASRQTGLSYGYTF. CDR3 coding DNA: TGTGCCAGCAGGCAAACAGGGCTATCCTATGGCTACACCTTC. The rearrangement uses TRBV6-5 and TRBJ1-2; D is possibly TRBD1 (6 bases). Trimming cost V 6 bases and J 4 bases, with 15 bases left between them. In germline, CDR1 is MNHEY, CDR2 SVGAGI. This CDR3 is 14 amino acids long.

The J gene is TRBJ2-1, the V gene TRBV7-3; D is perhaps TRBD2 (5 bases). Per the germline V gene, CDR1 is SGHTA and CDR2 is FQGTGA. This CDR3 region has 11 residues. The V and J ends lost 8 bases and 10 bases respectively, with 12 bases between them. CDR3 nucleotides: TGTGCCAGCGCCGAGGGCCGAGAGCAGTTCTTC. This translates into CASAEGREQFF.

The CDR3 nucleotides read TGTGCCAGCAGCTTCGGGTCGAACACTGAAGCTTTCTTT. The encoded protein is CASSFGSNTEAFF. This chain joins TRBV7-2 and TRBJ1-1; D is undetermined. The CDR3 runs to 13 residues. Germline V gives CDR1 SGHTA, CDR2 FQGNSA. V shed 3 bases and J shed 1 base, with 6 bases lying between them.

The chain carries TRBV4-1 and TRBJ2-1; 7 positions agree with TRBD1. Unmatched junction bases numbered 7, after V lost 1 base and J lost 7 bases. CDR3 length equals 15 residues. Germline CDR1 MGHRA, CDR2 YSYEKL. CDR3 amino acids: CASSQGTTGTNEQFF. As DNA, the CDR3 is TGCGCCAGCAGCCAAGGGACGACAGGGACGAATGAGCAGTTCTTC.

This rearrangement joins TRBV3-1 (or the pseudogene TRBV3-2) to TRBJ2-1, with 12 bases fitting TRBD2. J lost 7 bases, V lost 4 bases, and 11 bases had no gene match. This CDR3 spans 17 amino acids. From germline, CDR1 is LGHDT and CDR2 YNNKEL (reference sequence). The CDR3 spells CASSPQRLAGVWNEQFF. The CDR3 DNA reads TGTGCCAGCAGCCCTCAACGACTAGCGGGAGTGTGGAATGAGCAGTTCTTC.

The V and J genes are TRBV7-8 and TRBJ1-4; D perhaps matches TRBD1 (6 bases). V shed 5 bases and J shed 12 bases, with 13 bases lying between them. The CDR3 extends over 12 amino acids. Germline V gene sequence: CDR1 SGHVS, CDR2 FQNEAQ. Here the CDR3 DNA reads TGTGCCAGCAGCCGAGGGGGAGGGCAACTGTTTTTT. Its translation is CASSRGGGQLFF.

V and J are TRBV4-1 and TRBJ2-7; D unresolved. Germline CDR1 and CDR2: MGHRA and YSYEKL. V lost 4 bases and J 5 bases, leaving 18 bases between the germline ends. This CDR3 is 15 amino acids long. CDR3 coding DNA: TGCGCCAGCAGCCCGAGTCATTCAGGTATGAACGAGCAGTACTTC. This codes for CASSPSHSGMNEQYF.

V usage is TRBV5-1 and J usage is TRBJ2-2; 7 bases agree with TRBD1. The trim removed 2 bases at V and 4 bases at J, leaving 5 bases unmatched. Germline CDR1 reads SGHRS; CDR2 reads YFSETQ. CDR3 length: 15 residues. Here the CDR3 DNA reads TGCGCCAGCAGCTTATCACAGGGGAGCACCGGGGAGCTGTTTTTT. Its translation is CASSLSQGSTGELFF. Supplemented by reference TRBV5-1 and TRBJ2-2, the full variable domain reads KAGVTQTPRYLIKTRGQQVTLSCSPISGHRSVSWYQQTPGQGLQFLFEYFSETQRNKGNFPGRFSGRQFSNSRSEMNVSTLELGDSALYLCASSLSQGSTGELFFGEGSRLTVL.

The chain uses TRBV5-1 and TRBJ2-5, with TRBD2 matching over 8 bases. There are 15 residues in the CDR3. Trimming took 6 bases from V and 5 from J; bases not matched to a gene: 12. Germline CDR1 and CDR2: SGHRS and YFSETQ. CDR3 sequence (DNA): TGCGCCAGCACCCGGGCAGCGGGAGTTGGGGAGACCCAGTACTTC. It specifies CASTRAAGVGETQYF.

Here the CDR3 DNA reads TGTGCCAGCAGTCTTAGCGGGGGAGCCTACGAGCAGTACTTC. This gives the protein CASSLSGGAYEQYF. The chain links TRBV6-5 to TRBJ2-7, with 9 bases identical to TRBD2. Trimming removed 5 bases from V and 2 bases from J; junction bases left unmatched: 4. The CDR3 loop spans 14 amino acids. The germline V gene has CDR1 MNHEY and CDR2 SVGAGI.

This clone was seen only once. The chain joins TRBV5-1 to TRBJ1-1; D gene ambiguous. The CDR3 sequence is 15 residues long. From germline, CDR1 is SGHRS and CDR2 YFSETQ. V was shortened by 4 bases and J by 5 bases, with 18 bases between the two germline ends. CDR3 sequence (DNA): TGCGCCAGCAGCGCAAGGATAAGTGTGGGAACTGAAGCTTTCTTT. Translation: CASSARISVGTEAFF.

This sequence joins TRBV3-1 (or the pseudogene TRBV3-2) and TRBJ2-1; 12 bases align to TRBD2. CDR3 length equals 18 residues. The germline gives CDR1 LGHDT, CDR2 YNNKEL (reference sequence). V was clipped by 1 base and J by 4 bases; unmatched bases: 8. CDR3 bases: TGTGCCAGCAGCCAAGGACTAGCGGGAGCTCGAGGATACAATGAGCAGTTCTTC. Its protein product is CASSQGLAGARGYNEQFF.

The chain joins TRBV7-9 to TRBJ1-1; D unresolved. This CDR3 region has 15 residues. V was clipped by 1 base and J by 4 bases, with 13 bases between them. The germline gives CDR1 SEHNR, CDR2 FQNEAQ (reference sequence). The CDR3 sequence is CASSLGHRAPTEAFF. CDR3 DNA: TGTGCCAGCAGCTTAGGACACCGGGCCCCCACTGAAGCTTTCTTT.

The chain links TRBV10-3 to TRBJ1-1; D possibly corresponds to TRBD1 (6 bases). V was shortened by 0 bases and J by 3 bases, with 8 bases between the two germline ends. The CDR3 covers 14 residues. The germline CDR1 and CDR2 sequences are ENHRY and SYGVKD. The CDR3: CAISESGGYTEAFF. CDR3 DNA: TGTGCCATCAGTGAGTCGGGGGGCTACACTGAAGCTTTCTTT.